This TCR beta chain was sequenced for a study of CD8 T cells in Susac syndrome. Reverse transcription of 0.5 to 1 ug RNA was carried out with random hexamers. Across 54 Vbeta and 13 Jbeta, immunoSEQ multiplex PCR amplified TCR beta CDR3. One entry per CDR3 protein results from TCRdb running MiXCR on the immunoSEQ multiplex PCR reads. Of more than 150,000 distinct CDR3 sequences in the sample, around 95% are singletons; the top ten hold approximately 0.15%. Germline assignment: CDR1 MGHRA and CDR2 YSYEKL. The CDR3 runs to 15 residues. Trimming removed 0 bases at V and 4 bases at J, with 12 bases between. From blood CD8+ and CD4+ T cells, TCR beta sequences were generated. Negative isolation was used for CD8+ and CD4+ T cells, and FACS enrichment was applied to TEMRA cells.

Input material: CD8+ T cells from PBMCs. The clonotype comes from a human donor with multiple sclerosis. The genes are TRBV4-1 and TRBJ1-2; D uncertain. In DNA, the CDR3 is TGCGCCAGCAGCCAAGATACGGAGGTCGGCTATGGCTACACCTTC. Translating it yields CASSQDTEVGYGYTF.